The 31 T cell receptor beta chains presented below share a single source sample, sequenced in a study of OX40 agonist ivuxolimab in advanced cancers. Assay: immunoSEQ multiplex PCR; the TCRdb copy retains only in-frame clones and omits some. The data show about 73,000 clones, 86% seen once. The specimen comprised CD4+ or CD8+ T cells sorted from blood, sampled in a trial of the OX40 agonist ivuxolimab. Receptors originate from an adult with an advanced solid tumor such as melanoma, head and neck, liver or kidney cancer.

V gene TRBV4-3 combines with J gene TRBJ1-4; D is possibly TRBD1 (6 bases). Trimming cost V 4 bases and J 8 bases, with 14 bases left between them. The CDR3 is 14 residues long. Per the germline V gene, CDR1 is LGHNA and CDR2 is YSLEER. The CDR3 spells CASSPGGAREKLFF. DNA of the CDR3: TGCGCCAGCAGCCCCGGGGGGGCGCGGGAAAAACTGTTTTTT.

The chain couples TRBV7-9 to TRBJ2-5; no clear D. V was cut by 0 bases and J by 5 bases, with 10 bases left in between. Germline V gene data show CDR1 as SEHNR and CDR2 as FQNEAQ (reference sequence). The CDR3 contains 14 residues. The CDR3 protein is CASSLAGPRETQYF. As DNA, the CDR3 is TGTGCCAGCAGCTTAGCAGGTCCGCGGGAGACCCAGTACTTC.

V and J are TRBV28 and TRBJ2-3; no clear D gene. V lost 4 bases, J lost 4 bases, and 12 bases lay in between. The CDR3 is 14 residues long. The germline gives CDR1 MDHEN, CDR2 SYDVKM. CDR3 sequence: CASSSAPPSDTQYF. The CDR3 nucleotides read TGTGCCAGCAGTTCAGCCCCACCATCAGATACGCAGTATTTT.

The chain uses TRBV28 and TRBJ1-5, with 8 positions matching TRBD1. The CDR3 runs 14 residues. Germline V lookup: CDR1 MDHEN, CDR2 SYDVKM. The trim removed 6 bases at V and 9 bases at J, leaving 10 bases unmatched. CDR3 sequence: CASRAGQGLGPQHF. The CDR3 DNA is TGTGCCAGCAGGGCTGGACAGGGCCTAGGGCCCCAGCATTTT.

As DNA, the CDR3 is TGTGCCAGTAGTATAGATCTAGGGGGTAATCAGCCCCAGCATTTT. It specifies CASSIDLGGNQPQHF. The V call is TRBV19, the J call TRBJ1-5, with D perhaps matching TRBD1 (6 bases). Germline lookup yields CDR1 LNHDA and CDR2 SQIVND (reference sequence). This CDR3 has 15 amino acids. Trimming cost V 0 bases and J 4 bases, with 10 bases left between them.

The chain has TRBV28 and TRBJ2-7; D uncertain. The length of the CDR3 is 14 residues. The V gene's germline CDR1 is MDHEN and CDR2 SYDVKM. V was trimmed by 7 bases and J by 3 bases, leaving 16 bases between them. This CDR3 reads CASTPNPKVYEQYF. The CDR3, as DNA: TGTGCCAGCACCCCGAACCCGAAGGTCTACGAGCAGTACTTC.

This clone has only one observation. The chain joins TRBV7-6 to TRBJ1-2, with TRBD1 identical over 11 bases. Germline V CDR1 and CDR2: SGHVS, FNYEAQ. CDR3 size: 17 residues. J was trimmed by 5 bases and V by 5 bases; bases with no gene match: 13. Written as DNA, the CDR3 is TGTGCCAGCAGCCCGTCCCCGGGACAGGGGGGGAGGTATGGCTACACCTTC. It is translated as CASSPSPGQGGRYGYTF.

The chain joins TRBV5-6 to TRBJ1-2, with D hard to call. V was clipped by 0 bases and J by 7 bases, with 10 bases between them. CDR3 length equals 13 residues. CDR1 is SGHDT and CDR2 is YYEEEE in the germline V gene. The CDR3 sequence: CASSLEFAAGYTF. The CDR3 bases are TGTGCCAGCAGCTTGGAGTTCGCCGCTGGCTACACCTTC. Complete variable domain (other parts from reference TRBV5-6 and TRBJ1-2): DAGVTQSPTHLIKTRGQQVTLRCSPKSGHDTVSWYQQALGQGPQFIFQYYEEEERQRGNFPDRFSGHQFPNYSSELNVNALLLGDSALYLCASSLEFAAGYTFGSGTRLTVV.

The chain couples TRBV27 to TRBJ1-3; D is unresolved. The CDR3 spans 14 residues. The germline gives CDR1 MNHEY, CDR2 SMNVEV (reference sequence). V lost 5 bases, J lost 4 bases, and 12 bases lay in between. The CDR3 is CASSRTGSGNTIYF. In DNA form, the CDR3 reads TGTGCCAGCAGTAGGACGGGGTCAGGAAACACCATATATTTT.

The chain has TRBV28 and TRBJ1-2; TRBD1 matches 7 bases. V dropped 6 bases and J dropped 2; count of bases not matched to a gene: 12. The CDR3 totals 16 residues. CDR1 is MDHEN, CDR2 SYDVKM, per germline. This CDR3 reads CASRFSGGSVNYGYTF. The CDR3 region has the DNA TGTGCCAGCAGATTCTCAGGGGGAAGTGTCAACTATGGCTACACCTTC.

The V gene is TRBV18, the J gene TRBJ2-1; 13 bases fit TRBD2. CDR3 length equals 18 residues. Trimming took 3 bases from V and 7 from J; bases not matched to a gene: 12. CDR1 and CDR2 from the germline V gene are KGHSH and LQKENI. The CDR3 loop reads CASSPGLAGKASRNEQFF. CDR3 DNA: TGTGCCAGCTCACCGGGACTAGCGGGGAAAGCGAGTAGGAATGAGCAGTTCTTC.

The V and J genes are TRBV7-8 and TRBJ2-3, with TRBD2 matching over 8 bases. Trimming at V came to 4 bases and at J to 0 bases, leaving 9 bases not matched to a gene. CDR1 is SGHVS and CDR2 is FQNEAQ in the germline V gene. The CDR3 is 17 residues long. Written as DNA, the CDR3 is TGTGCCAGCAGCTCGTATGGGGGCGGGAGGAGCACAGATACGCAGTATTTT. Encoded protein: CASSSYGGGRSTDTQYF.

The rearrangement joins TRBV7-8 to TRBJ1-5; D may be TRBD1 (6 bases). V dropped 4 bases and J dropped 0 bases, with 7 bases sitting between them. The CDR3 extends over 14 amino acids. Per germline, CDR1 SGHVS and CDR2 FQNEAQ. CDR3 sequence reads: CASSWTDSNQPQHF. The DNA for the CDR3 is TGTGCCAGCAGCTGGACAGATAGCAATCAGCCCCAGCATTTT.

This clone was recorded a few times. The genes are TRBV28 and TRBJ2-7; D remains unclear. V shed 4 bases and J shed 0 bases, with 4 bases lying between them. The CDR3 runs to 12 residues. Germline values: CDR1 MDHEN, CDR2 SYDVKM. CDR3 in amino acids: CASSSSSYEQYF. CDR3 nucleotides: TGTGCCAGCAGTTCAAGCTCCTACGAGCAGTACTTC.

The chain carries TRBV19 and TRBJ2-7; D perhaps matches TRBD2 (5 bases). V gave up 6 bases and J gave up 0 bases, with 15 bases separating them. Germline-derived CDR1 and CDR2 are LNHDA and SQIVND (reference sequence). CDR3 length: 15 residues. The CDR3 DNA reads TGTGCCAGTAGCCTAAGCGGAGACACCTCCTACGAGCAGTACTTC. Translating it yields CASSLSGDTSYEQYF.

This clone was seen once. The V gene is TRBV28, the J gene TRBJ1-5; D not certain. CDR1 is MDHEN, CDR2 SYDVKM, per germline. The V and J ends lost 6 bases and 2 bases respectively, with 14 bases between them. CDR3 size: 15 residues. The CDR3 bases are TGTGCCAGCAGCCCACGGGTCTGGGGCAATCAGCCCCAGCATTTT. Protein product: CASSPRVWGNQPQHF.

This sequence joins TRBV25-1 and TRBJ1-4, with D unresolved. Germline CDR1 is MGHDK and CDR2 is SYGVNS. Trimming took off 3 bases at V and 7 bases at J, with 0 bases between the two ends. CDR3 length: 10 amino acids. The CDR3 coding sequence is TGTGCCAGCAGTGATGAAAAACTGTTTTTT. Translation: CASSDEKLFF.

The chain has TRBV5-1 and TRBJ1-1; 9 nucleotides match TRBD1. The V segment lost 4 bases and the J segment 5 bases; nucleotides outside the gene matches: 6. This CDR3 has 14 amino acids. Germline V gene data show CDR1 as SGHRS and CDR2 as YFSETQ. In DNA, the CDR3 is TGCGCCAGCAGCACGGACAGGGGTGGGACTGAAGCTTTCTTT. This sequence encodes CASSTDRGGTEAFF.

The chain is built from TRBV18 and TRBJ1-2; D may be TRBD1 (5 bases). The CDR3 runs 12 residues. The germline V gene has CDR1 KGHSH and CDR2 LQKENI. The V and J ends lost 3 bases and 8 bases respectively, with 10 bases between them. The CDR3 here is CASSPQGRGYTF. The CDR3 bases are TGTGCCAGCTCACCCCAGGGAAGGGGCTACACCTTC.

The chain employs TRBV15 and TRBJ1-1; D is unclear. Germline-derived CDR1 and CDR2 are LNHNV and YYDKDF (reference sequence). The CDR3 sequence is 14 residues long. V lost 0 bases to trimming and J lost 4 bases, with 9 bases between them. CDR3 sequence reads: CATSRDTLGTEAFF. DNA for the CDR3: TGTGCCACCAGCAGAGACACATTGGGCACTGAAGCTTTCTTT.

DNA of the CDR3: TGCAGTGCTACTCTTTCCTACGAGCAGTACTTC. Translating it yields CSATLSYEQYF. The gene calls are TRBV20-1 and TRBJ2-7; D ambiguous. V lost 4 bases, J lost 1 base, and 5 bases lay in between. From germline, CDR1 is DFQATT and CDR2 SNEGSKA (reference sequence). The CDR3 length is 11 residues.

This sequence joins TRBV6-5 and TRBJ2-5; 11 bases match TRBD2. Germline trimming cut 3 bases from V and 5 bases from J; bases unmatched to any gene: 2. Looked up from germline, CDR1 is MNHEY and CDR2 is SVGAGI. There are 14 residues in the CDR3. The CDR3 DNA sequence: TGTGCCAGCAGTTATAGCGGGGGGGCCGAGACCCAGTACTTC. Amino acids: CASSYSGGAETQYF.

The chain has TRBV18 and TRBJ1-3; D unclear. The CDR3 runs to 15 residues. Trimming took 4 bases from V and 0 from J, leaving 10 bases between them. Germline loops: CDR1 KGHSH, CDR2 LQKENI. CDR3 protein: CASSRLVSSGNTIYF. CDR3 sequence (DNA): TGTGCCAGCTCACGACTTGTGAGCTCTGGAAACACCATATATTTT.

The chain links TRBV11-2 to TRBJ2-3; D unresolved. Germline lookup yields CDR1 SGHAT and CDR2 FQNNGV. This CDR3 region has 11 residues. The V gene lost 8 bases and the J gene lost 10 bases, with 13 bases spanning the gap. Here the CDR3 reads CASLSGIAQYF. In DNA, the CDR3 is TGTGCCAGCCTGTCAGGAATCGCGCAGTATTTT.

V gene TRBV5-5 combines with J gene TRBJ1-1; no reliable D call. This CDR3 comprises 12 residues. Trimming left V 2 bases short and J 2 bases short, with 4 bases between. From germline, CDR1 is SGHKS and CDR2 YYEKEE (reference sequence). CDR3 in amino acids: CASSFHNTEAFF. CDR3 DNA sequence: TGTGCCAGCAGCTTCCACAACACTGAAGCTTTCTTT.

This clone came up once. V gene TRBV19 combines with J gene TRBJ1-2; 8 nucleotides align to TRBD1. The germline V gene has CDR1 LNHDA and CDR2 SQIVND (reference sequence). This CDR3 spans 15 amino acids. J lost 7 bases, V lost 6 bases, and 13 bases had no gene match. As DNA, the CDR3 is TGTGCCAGTAGGATCAGGGGGCCGCCCAATAGTGGCTACACCTTC. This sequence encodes CASRIRGPPNSGYTF.

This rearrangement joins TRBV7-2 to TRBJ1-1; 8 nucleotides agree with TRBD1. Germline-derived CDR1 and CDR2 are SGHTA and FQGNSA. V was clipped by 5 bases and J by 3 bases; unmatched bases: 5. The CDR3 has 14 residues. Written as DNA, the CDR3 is TGTGCCAGCAGCACAGGGGGGAGAGACACTGAAGCTTTCTTT. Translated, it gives CASSTGGRDTEAFF.

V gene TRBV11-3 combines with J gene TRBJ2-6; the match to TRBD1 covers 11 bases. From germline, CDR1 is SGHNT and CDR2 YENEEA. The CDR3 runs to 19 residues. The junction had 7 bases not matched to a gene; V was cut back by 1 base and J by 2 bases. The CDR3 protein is CASSLGRGQGETGANVLTF. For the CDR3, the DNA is TGTGCCAGCAGCTTAGGACGGGGACAGGGGGAAACTGGGGCCAACGTCCTGACTTTC.

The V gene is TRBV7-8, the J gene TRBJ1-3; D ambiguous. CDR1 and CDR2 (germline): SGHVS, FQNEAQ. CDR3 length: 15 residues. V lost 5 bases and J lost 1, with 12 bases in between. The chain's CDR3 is CASSITELSGNTIYF. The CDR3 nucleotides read TGTGCCAGCAGCATAACAGAGCTATCTGGAAACACCATATATTTT.

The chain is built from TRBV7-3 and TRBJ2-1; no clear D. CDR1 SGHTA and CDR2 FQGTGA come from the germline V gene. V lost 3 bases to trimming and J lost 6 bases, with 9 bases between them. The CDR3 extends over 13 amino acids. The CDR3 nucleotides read TGTGCCAGCAGCTTTGGGATTGGCAATGAGCAGTTCTTC. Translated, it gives CASSFGIGNEQFF.

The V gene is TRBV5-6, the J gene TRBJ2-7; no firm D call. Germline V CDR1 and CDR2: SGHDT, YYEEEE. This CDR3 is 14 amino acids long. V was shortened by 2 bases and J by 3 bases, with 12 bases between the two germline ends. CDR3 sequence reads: CASSFRVELYEQYF. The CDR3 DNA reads TGTGCCAGCAGCTTTCGGGTTGAACTCTACGAGCAGTACTTC. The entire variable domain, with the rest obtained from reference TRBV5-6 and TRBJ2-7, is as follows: DAGVTQSPTHLIKTRGQQVTLRCSPKSGHDTVSWYQQALGQGPQFIFQYYEEEERQRGNFPDRFSGHQFPNYSSELNVNALLLGDSALYLCASSFRVELYEQYFGPGTRLTVT.